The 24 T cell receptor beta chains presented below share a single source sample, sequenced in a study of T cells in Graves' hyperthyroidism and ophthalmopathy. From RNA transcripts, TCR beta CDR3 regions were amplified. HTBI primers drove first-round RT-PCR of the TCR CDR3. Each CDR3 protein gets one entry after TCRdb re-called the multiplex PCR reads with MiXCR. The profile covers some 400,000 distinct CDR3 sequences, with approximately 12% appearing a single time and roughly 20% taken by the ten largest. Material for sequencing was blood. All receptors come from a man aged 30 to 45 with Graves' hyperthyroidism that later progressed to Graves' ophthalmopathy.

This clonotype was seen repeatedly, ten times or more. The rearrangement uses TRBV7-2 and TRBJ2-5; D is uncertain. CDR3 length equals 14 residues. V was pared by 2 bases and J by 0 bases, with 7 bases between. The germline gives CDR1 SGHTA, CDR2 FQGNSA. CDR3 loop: CASSLSRHQETQYF. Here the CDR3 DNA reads TGTGCCAGCAGCTTAAGCAGACACCAAGAGACCCAGTACTTC.

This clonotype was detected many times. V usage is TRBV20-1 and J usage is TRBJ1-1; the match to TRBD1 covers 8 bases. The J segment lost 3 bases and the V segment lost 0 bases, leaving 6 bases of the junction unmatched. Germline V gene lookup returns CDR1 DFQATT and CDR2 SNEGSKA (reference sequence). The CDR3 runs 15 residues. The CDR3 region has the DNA TGCAGTGCTAGAGACCCGTCGACAGGGGACACTGAAGCTTTCTTT. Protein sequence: CSARDPSTGDTEAFF.

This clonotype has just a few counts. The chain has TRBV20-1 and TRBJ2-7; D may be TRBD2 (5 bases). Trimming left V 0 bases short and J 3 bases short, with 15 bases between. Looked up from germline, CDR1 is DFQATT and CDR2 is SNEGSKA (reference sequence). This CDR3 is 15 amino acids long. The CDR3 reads CSARDGQEVGYEQYF. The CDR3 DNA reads TGCAGTGCTAGAGATGGGCAGGAGGTGGGCTACGAGCAGTACTTC.

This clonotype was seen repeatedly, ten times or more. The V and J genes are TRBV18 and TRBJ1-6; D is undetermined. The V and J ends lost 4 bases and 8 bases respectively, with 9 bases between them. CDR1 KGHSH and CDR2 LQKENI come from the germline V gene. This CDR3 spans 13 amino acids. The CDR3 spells CASSQGLDSPLHF. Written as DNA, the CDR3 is TGTGCCAGCTCACAGGGTCTGGATTCACCCCTCCACTTT.

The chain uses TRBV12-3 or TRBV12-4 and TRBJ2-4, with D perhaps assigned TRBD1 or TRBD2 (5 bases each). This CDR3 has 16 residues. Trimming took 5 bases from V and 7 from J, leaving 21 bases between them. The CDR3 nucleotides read TGTGCCAGCAGTCTAGGGACGCCAGGTGCCGGTAACATTCAGTACTTC. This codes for CASSLGTPGAGNIQYF.

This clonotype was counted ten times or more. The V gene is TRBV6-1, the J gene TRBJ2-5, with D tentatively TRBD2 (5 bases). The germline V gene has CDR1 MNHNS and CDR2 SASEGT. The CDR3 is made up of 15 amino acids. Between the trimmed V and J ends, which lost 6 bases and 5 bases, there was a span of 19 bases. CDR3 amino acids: CASRPKVTERETQYF. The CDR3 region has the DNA TGTGCCAGCAGACCCAAGGTTACGGAGCGGGAGACCCAGTACTTC.

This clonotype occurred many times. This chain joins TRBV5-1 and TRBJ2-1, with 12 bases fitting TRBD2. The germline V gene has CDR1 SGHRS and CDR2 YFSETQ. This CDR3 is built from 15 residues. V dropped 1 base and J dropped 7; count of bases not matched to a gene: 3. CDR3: CASSLPSGGVNEQFF. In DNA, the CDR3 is TGCGCCAGCAGCTTGCCTAGCGGGGGGGTGAATGAGCAGTTCTTC.

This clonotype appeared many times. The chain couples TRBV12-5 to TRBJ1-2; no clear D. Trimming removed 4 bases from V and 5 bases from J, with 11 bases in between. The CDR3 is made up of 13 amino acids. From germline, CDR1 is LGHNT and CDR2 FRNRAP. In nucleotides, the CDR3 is TGTGCTAGTGGTTCAAACCCCGAATATGGCTACACCTTC. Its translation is CASGSNPEYGYTF.

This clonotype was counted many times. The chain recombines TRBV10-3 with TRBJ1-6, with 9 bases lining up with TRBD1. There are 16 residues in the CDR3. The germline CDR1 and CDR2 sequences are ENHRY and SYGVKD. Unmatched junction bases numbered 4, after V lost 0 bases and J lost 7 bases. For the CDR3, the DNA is TGTGCCATCAGTGAGTCGGCGACAGGGGGGAATTCACCCCTCCACTTT. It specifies CAISESATGGNSPLHF.

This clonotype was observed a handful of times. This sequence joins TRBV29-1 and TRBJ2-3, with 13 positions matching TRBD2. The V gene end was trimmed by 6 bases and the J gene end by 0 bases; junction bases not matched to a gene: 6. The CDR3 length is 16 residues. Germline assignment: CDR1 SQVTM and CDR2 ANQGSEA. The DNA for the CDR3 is TGCAGCGTCCCGACTAGCGGGGGGACTAGCACAGATACGCAGTATTTT. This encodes CSVPTSGGTSTDTQYF.

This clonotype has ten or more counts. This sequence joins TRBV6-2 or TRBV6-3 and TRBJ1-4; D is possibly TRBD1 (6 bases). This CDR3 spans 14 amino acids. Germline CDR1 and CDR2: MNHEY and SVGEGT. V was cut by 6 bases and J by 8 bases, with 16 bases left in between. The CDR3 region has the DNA TGTGCCAGCAGCCTACAGGGAGCGGTCGAAAAACTGTTTTTT. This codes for CASSLQGAVEKLFF.

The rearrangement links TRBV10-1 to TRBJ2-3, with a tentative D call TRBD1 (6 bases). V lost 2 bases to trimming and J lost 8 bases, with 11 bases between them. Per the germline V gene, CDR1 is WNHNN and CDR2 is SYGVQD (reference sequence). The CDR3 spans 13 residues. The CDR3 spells CASSEKEQGTQYF. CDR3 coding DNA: TGCGCCAGCAGTGAGAAGGAACAGGGTACGCAGTATTTT.

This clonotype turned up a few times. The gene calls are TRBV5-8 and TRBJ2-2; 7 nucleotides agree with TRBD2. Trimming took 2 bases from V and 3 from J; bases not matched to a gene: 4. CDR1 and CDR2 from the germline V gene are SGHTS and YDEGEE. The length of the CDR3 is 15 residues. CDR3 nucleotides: TGTGCCAGCAGCTTTTGGGGGGGATACACCGGGGAGCTGTTTTTT. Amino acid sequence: CASSFWGGYTGELFF.

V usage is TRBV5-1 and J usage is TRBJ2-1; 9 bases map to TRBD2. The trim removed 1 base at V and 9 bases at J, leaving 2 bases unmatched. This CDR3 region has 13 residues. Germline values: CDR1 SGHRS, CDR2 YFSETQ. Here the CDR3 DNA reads TGCGCCAGCAGCTTGTCGCGGGAGGGTGAGCAGTTCTTC. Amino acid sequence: CASSLSREGEQFF. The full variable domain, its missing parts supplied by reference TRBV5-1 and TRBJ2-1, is KAGVTQTPRYLIKTRGQQVTLSCSPISGHRSVSWYQQTPGQGLQFLFEYFSETQRNKGNFPGRFSGRQFSNSRSEMNVSTLELGDSALYLCASSLSREGEQFFGPGTRLTVL.

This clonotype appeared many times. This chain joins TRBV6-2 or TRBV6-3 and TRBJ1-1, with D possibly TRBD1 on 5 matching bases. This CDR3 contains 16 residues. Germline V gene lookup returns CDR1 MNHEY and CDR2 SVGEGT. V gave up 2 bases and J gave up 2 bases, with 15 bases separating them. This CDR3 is CASSYASDTGNTEAFF. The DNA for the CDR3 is TGTGCCAGCAGTTACGCCTCGGACACGGGAAACACTGAAGCTTTCTTT.

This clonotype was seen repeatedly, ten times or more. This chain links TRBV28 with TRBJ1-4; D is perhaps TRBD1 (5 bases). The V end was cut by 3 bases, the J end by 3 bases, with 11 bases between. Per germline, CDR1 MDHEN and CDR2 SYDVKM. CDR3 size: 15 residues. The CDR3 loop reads CASSFRGGSNEKLFF. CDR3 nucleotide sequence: TGTGCCAGCAGTTTCCGGGGGGGGTCTAATGAAAAACTGTTTTTT.

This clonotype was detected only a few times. The CDR3 sequence is CASSSGHLNTEAFF. The DNA of the CDR3 is TGTGCCAGCAGTTCGGGACATTTGAACACTGAAGCTTTCTTT. This chain links TRBV6-1 with TRBJ1-1; D might be TRBD1 (6 bases). V lost 5 bases, J lost 0 bases, and 10 bases lay in between. Germline V gene data show CDR1 as MNHNS and CDR2 as SASEGT. CDR3 length: 14 amino acids.

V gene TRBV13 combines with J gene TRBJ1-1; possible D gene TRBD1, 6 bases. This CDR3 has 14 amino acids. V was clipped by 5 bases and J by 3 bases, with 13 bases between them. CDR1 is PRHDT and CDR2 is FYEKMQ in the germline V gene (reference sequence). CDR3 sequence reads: CASSADSWHTEAFF. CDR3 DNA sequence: TGTGCCAGCAGCGCGGACAGCTGGCACACTGAAGCTTTCTTT. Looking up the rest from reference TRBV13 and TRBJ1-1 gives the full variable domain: AAGVIQSPRHLIKEKRETATLKCYPIPRHDTVYWYQQGPGQDPQFLISFYEKMQSDKGSIPDRFSAQQFSDYHSELNMSSLELGDSALYFCASSADSWHTEAFFGQGTRLTVV.

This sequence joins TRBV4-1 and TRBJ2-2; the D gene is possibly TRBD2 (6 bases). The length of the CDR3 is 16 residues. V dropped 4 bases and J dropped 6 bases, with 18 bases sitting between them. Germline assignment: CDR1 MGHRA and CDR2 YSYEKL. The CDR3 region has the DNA TGCGCCAGCAGCCGCCCCCTGTGGAGGGCCGCCGGGGAGCTGTTTTTT. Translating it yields CASSRPLWRAAGELFF.

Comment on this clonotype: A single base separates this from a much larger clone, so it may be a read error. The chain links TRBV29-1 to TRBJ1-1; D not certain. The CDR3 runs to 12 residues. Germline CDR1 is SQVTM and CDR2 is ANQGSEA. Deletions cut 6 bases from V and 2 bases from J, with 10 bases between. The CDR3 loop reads CSVNGVNTEAFF. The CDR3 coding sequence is TGCAGCGTCAACGGGGTAAACACTGAAGCTTTCTTT.

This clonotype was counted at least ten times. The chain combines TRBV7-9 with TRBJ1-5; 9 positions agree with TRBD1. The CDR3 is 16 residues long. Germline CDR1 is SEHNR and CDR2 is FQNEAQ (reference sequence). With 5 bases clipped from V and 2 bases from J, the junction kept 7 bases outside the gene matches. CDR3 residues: CASSIWTGERNQPQHF. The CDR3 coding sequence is TGTGCCAGCAGCATATGGACAGGGGAGCGCAATCAGCCCCAGCATTTT.

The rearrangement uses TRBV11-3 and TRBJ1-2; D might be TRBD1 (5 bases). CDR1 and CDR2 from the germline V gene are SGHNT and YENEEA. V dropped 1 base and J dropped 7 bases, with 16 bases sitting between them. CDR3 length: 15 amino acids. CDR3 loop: CASSLAAGPVGGYTF. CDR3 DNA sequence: TGTGCCAGCAGCTTAGCTGCGGGGCCAGTGGGTGGCTACACCTTC.

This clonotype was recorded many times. The CDR3 is CASSVSSGGRGTGELFF. The CDR3 DNA is TGTGCCAGCAGCGTATCAAGCGGGGGCCGGGGGACCGGGGAGCTGTTTTTT. The chain joins TRBV9 to TRBJ2-2, with 8 positions matching TRBD2. CDR3 length: 17 amino acids. Trimming cost V 1 base and J 5 bases; bases outside gene matches: 10. Germline CDR1 is SGDLS and CDR2 is YYNGEE.

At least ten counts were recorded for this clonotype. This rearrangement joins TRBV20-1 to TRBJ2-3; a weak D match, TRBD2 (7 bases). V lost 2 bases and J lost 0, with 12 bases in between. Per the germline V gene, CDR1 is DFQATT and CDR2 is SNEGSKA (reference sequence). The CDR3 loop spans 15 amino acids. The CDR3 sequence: CSARRGGLSTDTQYF. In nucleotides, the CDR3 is TGCAGTGCTAGACGCGGGGGCCTAAGCACAGATACGCAGTATTTT.